This TCR beta chain was obtained from a study of long-term antiretroviral therapy in people with HIV. This CDR3 has 14 amino acids. The V end was cut by 4 bases, the J end by 0 bases, with 9 bases between. The V gene's germline CDR1 is MGHRA and CDR2 YSYEKL. Investigators performed immunoSEQ version v3.0 at survey level. Sequenced by immunoSEQ multiplex PCR; TCRdb stores in-frame clones only, minus some. The profile shows roughly 29,000 clones, around 95% of them singletons. Here the sequenced sample was unsorted PBMCs, taken 5.3 years after starting antiretroviral therapy. The chain has TRBV4-1 and TRBJ1-2; no clear D. The sequence derives from a man aged 25-45 years with HIV. The CDR3, as DNA: TGCGCCAGCAGCCTGGGCCTCCCTAACTATGGCTACACCTTC. Amino acid sequence: CASSLGLPNYGYTF.